This T cell receptor beta chain was obtained from a study of T-cell reconstitution after alpha-beta-depleted transplantation in children (TCRdb year 2016). With regard to the full study: Using TCR repertoire profiling, the study quantitatively followed how T-cell immune reconstitution unfolded in children after TCRalphabeta/CD19-depleted allogeneic hematopoietic cell transplantation.

The intended sense of this specimen's treatment or condition label: allogeneic hematopoietic cell transplantation with graft depleted of TCRalphabeta T cells and CD19 B cells. The children who served as transplant recipients had been given grafts of TCRalphabeta/CD19-depleted allogeneic hematopoietic cells. The library was produced with PCR. Sequencer: Illumina HiSeq 2500. TCR library preparation used molecular barcoding, with unique molecular identifiers applied to normalize quantification of the TCRbeta repertoire. TCRdb cleaned the public reads at Q25 with fastp, built clones with MiXCR and kept in-frame beta chains. Entries are consolidated by CDR3 protein sequence, retaining the most common genes and DNA. The sample table lists 300,000 to 350,000 distinct CDR3 sequences, 23% of them with a count of one. Of the sample, 10% to 11% falls within the top ten clones. Reading from cysteine to phenylalanine, the CDR3 counts 15 amino acids. Only CDR3 DNA remains: 45 bases, in frame from the first base. The germline V and J ends show losses of 6 bases and 1 base respectively, and no gene match explains 8 bases of the junction. For CDR1 and CDR2, the germline V gene lists MNHNS and SASEGT.

This clonotype was detected a few times. The clone's antigen remains unknown. The record has no base qualities; no much larger clone is one base away. Broad study findings and their caveats: Over subsequent months, a decline in hyperexpanded clone frequencies was noted, and after one year, T-cell counts and TCRbeta diversity were mostly ascribed to newly produced T cells. In some patients, the high TCRbeta diversity seen at day 60 was put down to recipient T cells and intrathymic progenitors that had survived conditioning. Apparently early alphabetaT-cell count recovery about two months after transplant reportedly relied on only several hundred rapidly expanded clones derived from non-depleted graft cells.

The source is a male patient younger than 18 who had a stem cell transplant for acute lymphoblastic leukemia, so the T cells may come from the graft donor. Recombination joined TRBV6-1 with TRBJ2-7; 8 bases in the middle match TRBD1. Material: PBMCs, mostly from graft donor cells, obtained 180 days after TCRalphabeta/CD19-depleted stem cell transplant. The nucleotide sequence is TGTGCCAGCAGCTTCCTGGGACAGGTGTCCTACGAGCAGTACTTC. Protein translation: CASSFLGQVSYEQYF.